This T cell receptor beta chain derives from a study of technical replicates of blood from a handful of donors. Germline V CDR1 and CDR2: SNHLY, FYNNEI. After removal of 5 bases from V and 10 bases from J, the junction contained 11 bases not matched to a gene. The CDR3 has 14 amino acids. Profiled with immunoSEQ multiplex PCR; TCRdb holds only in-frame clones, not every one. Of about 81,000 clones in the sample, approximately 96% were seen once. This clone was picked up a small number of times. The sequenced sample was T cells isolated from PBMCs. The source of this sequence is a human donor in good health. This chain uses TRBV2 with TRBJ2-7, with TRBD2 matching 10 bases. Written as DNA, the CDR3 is TGTGCCAGCAGTCCAGATAGGACTAGCGGACTACAGTACTTC. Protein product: CASSPDRTSGLQYF.